Listed here are 32 T cell receptor beta chains from one sample, sequenced in a study of cytomegalovirus exposure and HLA in healthy donors. PCR involved 60 Vbeta and 13 Jbeta primers. Here immunoSEQ multiplex PCR was the method, and the copy in TCRdb shows in-frame clones only, minus some. The sample lists about 60,000 clones; 70% to 80% were seen once. Source material: PBMCs. The receptors derive from a woman aged 40 to 50 in good health and CMV-seropositive.

This clone was recorded once. The rearrangement uses TRBV10-1 and TRBJ2-7; D might be TRBD1 (6 bases). This CDR3 has 14 amino acids. Trimming removed 2 bases from V and 6 bases from J, with 14 bases in between. Per germline, CDR1 WNHNN and CDR2 SYGVQD (reference sequence). The DNA for the CDR3 is TGCGCCAGCAGTGAGGGGGGCCTGATCGGCGAGCAGTACTTC. It is translated as CASSEGGLIGEQYF.

This rearrangement joins TRBV12-5 to TRBJ1-4; D unclear. The germline gives CDR1 LGHNT, CDR2 FRNRAP. The CDR3 runs to 14 residues. Between the trimmed V and J ends, which lost 4 bases and 11 bases, there was a span of 17 bases. The CDR3 reads CASGSRGERGKLFF. CDR3 nucleotide sequence: TGTGCTAGTGGTTCAAGAGGCGAACGTGGGAAACTGTTTTTT. The full variable domain, with the rest looked up from reference TRBV12-5 and TRBJ1-4, is DARVTQTPRHKVTEMGQEVTMRCQPILGHNTVFWYRQTMMQGLELLAYFRNRAPLDDSGMPKDRFSAEMPDATLATLKIQPSEPRDSAVYFCASGSRGERGKLFFGSGTQLSVL.

This clone was seen more than once but under ten times. The rearrangement joins TRBV6-5 to TRBJ2-5; D is possibly TRBD1 (5 bases). The CDR3 extends over 13 amino acids. V was trimmed by 6 bases and J by 2 bases, leaving 10 bases between them. The V gene's germline CDR1 is MNHEY and CDR2 SVGAGI. Written as DNA, the CDR3 is TGTGCCAGCAGAGGACACAATCAAGAGACCCAGTACTTC. It translates to CASRGHNQETQYF.

The chain employs TRBV30 and TRBJ1-2; 8 bases are a match to TRBD1. CDR1 GTSNPN and CDR2 SVGIG come from the germline V gene (reference sequence). This CDR3 region has 12 residues. Trimming at V came to 7 bases and at J to 6 bases, leaving 7 bases not matched to a gene. The CDR3 DNA follows: TGTGCCTTAATCCAGGGGGCCGATGGCTACACCTTC. As protein: CALIQGADGYTF.

The gene calls are TRBV5-1 and TRBJ1-1; D is undetermined. V lost 5 bases, J lost 1 base, and 15 bases lay in between. The germline CDR1 and CDR2 sequences are SGHRS and YFSETQ. This CDR3 is built from 15 residues. The CDR3 here is CASSFVQSGNTEAFF. CDR3 coding DNA: TGCGCCAGCAGTTTTGTACAGAGCGGGAACACTGAAGCTTTCTTT.

The chain has TRBV25-1 and TRBJ2-5; TRBD1 aligns across 8 bases. V trimming: 2 bases; J trimming: 11 bases; junction bases outside the gene matches: 13. Germline CDR1 reads MGHDK; CDR2 reads SYGVNS. This CDR3 is 15 amino acids long. The CDR3 region has the DNA TGTGCCAGCAGTGAAGAGCCCAGGGGGCCCCGAGAGCAGTACTTC. Amino acids: CASSEEPRGPREQYF.

V usage is TRBV29-1 and J usage is TRBJ2-5; weak D call: TRBD2 (6 bases). Trimming shortened V by 1 base and J by 4 bases, and 19 bases separated the two germline ends. The CDR3 runs 16 residues. Germline CDR1 is SQVTM and CDR2 is ANQGSEA. The CDR3 loop reads CSVEGAGLQKGETQYF. The CDR3 region has the DNA TGCAGCGTTGAAGGTGCGGGACTCCAAAAAGGAGAGACCCAGTACTTC.

The gene calls are TRBV27 and TRBJ1-1, with 7 positions matching TRBD1. The V gene end was trimmed by 6 bases and the J gene end by 8 bases; junction bases not matched to a gene: 3. The germline V gene has CDR1 MNHEY and CDR2 SMNVEV (reference sequence). This CDR3 contains 11 residues. The CDR3 protein is CASSQTGEAFF. The CDR3 region has the DNA TGTGCCAGCAGCCAGACAGGGGAAGCTTTCTTT.

The rearrangement uses TRBV6-5 and TRBJ1-5; a weak D match, TRBD1 (6 bases). The V gene lost 8 bases and the J gene lost 4 bases, with 18 bases spanning the gap. The germline V gene has CDR1 MNHEY and CDR2 SVGAGI. The CDR3 is made up of 15 amino acids. The CDR3 DNA reads TGTGCCAGCCGGCTTGGCTCAGGGACAAATCAGCCCCAGCATTTT. It codes for CASRLGSGTNQPQHF.

This rearrangement joins TRBV6-5 to TRBJ2-7, with D maybe TRBD2 (6 bases). The CDR3 extends over 15 amino acids. Germline V gives CDR1 MNHEY, CDR2 SVGAGI. V was shortened by 2 bases and J by 7 bases, with 18 bases between the two germline ends. In nucleotides, the CDR3 is TGTGCCAGCAGTTACGGGGCGGGGAGCCTGGGGGAGCAGTACTTC. It is translated as CASSYGAGSLGEQYF.

The chain uses TRBV5-1 and TRBJ2-3, with TRBD2 as a possible D gene (6 bases). The CDR3 runs 13 residues. With 5 bases removed from V and 3 bases from J, the gap between germline ends came to 10 bases. Germline V CDR1 and CDR2: SGHRS, YFSETQ. The CDR3 sequence: CASREGSTDTQYF. DNA for the CDR3: TGCGCCAGCAGGGAGGGGAGTACAGATACGCAGTATTTT.

J is TRBJ2-5 and V is TRBV19; the match to TRBD2 covers 12 bases. Germline V gene lookup returns CDR1 LNHDA and CDR2 SQIVND (reference sequence). This CDR3 region has 15 residues. The V and J ends lost 6 bases and 1 base, in that order; junction bases with no gene match: 3. CDR3 amino acids: CASRLGLAGQETQYF. The CDR3 bases are TGTGCCAGTAGATTGGGACTAGCGGGCCAAGAGACCCAGTACTTC.

This clone was detected once. This chain uses TRBV30 with TRBJ1-3, with unresolved D. The V and J ends lost 0 bases and 7 bases respectively, with 13 bases between them. Germline CDR1 is GTSNPN and CDR2 is SVGIG (reference sequence). The CDR3 is 14 residues long. Here the CDR3 DNA reads TGTGCCTGGAGTGTACCCGGGAAAGGGAACACCATATATTTT. Residues: CAWSVPGKGNTIYF.

The V gene is TRBV30, the J gene TRBJ2-6, with a possible D match to TRBD2 (6 bases). Looked up from germline, CDR1 is GTSNPN and CDR2 is SVGIG (reference sequence). V shed 0 bases and J shed 1 base, with 7 bases lying between them. CDR3 size: 15 residues. The CDR3: CAWSVGGSGANVLTF. CDR3 bases: TGTGCCTGGAGTGTAGGAGGGTCTGGGGCCAACGTCCTGACTTTC.

This clone has a single count. The J gene is TRBJ1-1, the V gene TRBV29-1; D is uncertain. Trimming took off 3 bases at V and 2 bases at J, with 7 bases between the two ends. Looked up from germline, CDR1 is SQVTM and CDR2 is ANQGSEA. The CDR3 sequence is 12 residues long. CDR3 sequence: CSVEVVNTEAFF. In nucleotides, the CDR3 is TGCAGCGTTGAGGTAGTAAACACTGAAGCTTTCTTT.

This chain joins TRBV4-2 and TRBJ2-3; 7 bases agree with TRBD1. V was clipped by 7 bases and J by 2 bases; unmatched bases: 9. This CDR3 contains 15 residues. Germline assignment: CDR1 LGHNA and CDR2 YNFKEQ. CDR3 sequence reads: CASTDPGQLTDTQYF. CDR3 bases: TGTGCCAGCACCGACCCGGGACAGCTCACAGATACGCAGTATTTT.

This clone was found a few times. V is TRBV13 and J is TRBJ1-2; tentatively, D is TRBD1 (5 bases). This CDR3 contains 16 residues. Germline CDR1 and CDR2: PRHDT and FYEKMQ (reference sequence). Trimming pared 5 bases from V and 4 bases from J, leaving 20 bases between. As DNA, the CDR3 is TGTGCCAGCAGCCAATCGGGGGGGAGAGGGATCTATGGCTACACCTTC. This sequence encodes CASSQSGGRGIYGYTF.

The chain carries TRBV7-2 and TRBJ1-1, with a possible D match to TRBD1 (5 bases). Germline CDR1 is SGHTA and CDR2 is FQGNSA. The CDR3 extends over 14 amino acids. The V gene lost 4 bases and the J gene lost 1 base, with 10 bases spanning the gap. The CDR3: CASSWSTANTEAFF. DNA of the CDR3: TGTGCCAGCAGCTGGTCGACAGCGAACACTGAAGCTTTCTTT.

This chain uses TRBV15 with TRBJ2-2; D gene unclear. The germline V and J ends were trimmed by 0 bases and 2 bases, with 7 bases remaining between them. Per germline, CDR1 LNHNV and CDR2 YYDKDF (reference sequence). The CDR3 is made up of 15 amino acids. The CDR3 is CATSRDLVNTGELFF. The CDR3 DNA reads as TGTGCCACCAGCAGAGATCTAGTTAACACCGGGGAGCTGTTTTTT. Complete variable domain (other parts from reference TRBV15 and TRBJ2-2): DAMVIQNPRYQVTQFGKPVTLSCSQTLNHNVMYWYQQKSSQAPKLLFHYYDKDFNNEADTPDNFQSRRPNTSFCFLDIRSPGLGDTAMYLCATSRDLVNTGELFFGEGSRLTVL.

J is TRBJ2-5 and V is TRBV7-9; D unclear. V shed 1 base and J shed 7 bases, with 10 bases lying between them. The germline gives CDR1 SEHNR, CDR2 FQNEAQ (reference sequence). This CDR3 is 13 amino acids long. The CDR3 spells CASSLEVSGTQYF. The CDR3, as DNA: TGTGCCAGCAGCTTAGAGGTGTCGGGGACCCAGTACTTC.

The chain links TRBV6-5 to TRBJ2-5; 7 positions match TRBD1. The germline gives CDR1 MNHEY, CDR2 SVGAGI. The CDR3 runs to 14 residues. The V gene end was trimmed by 2 bases and the J gene end by 1 base; junction bases not matched to a gene: 1. CDR3 in amino acids: CASSYRGPQETQYF. The DNA for the CDR3 is TGTGCCAGCAGTTACAGGGGGCCCCAAGAGACCCAGTACTTC.

The rearrangement links TRBV19 to TRBJ2-7; 7 nucleotides match TRBD1. The V segment lost 5 bases and the J segment 3 bases; nucleotides outside the gene matches: 7. Germline CDR1 LNHDA, CDR2 SQIVND (reference sequence). This CDR3 spans 14 amino acids. The CDR3: CASSGAGGDYEQYF. CDR3 bases: TGTGCCAGTAGTGGGGCAGGGGGAGACTACGAGCAGTACTTC.

This sequence joins TRBV5-1 and TRBJ1-1; D is ambiguous. V lost 4 bases and J 6 bases, leaving 16 bases between the germline ends. CDR3 length equals 14 residues. The V gene's germline CDR1 is SGHRS and CDR2 YFSETQ. Here the CDR3 DNA reads TGCGCCAGCAGCCCGCGGGAGCATTCATCTGAAGCTTTCTTT. This encodes CASSPREHSSEAFF.

The chain's CDR3 is CASSLGTRSNGELFF. Written as DNA, the CDR3 is TGCGCCAGCAGCTTGGGGACTAGAAGTAACGGGGAGCTGTTTTTT. V is TRBV5-1 and J is TRBJ2-2; TRBD2 matches at 7 bases. Germline CDR1 is SGHRS and CDR2 is YFSETQ. The V and J ends lost 0 bases and 7 bases, in that order; junction bases with no gene match: 6. This CDR3 has 15 residues.

The chain joins TRBV6-1 to TRBJ1-2; perhaps TRBD1 as D (6 bases). Trimming removed 2 bases from V and 8 bases from J, with 15 bases in between. This CDR3 has 14 amino acids. Germline V gives CDR1 MNHNS, CDR2 SASEGT. The CDR3: CASSEKRTAGGYTF. The CDR3 nucleotides are TGTGCCAGCAGTGAAAAACGGACAGCGGGAGGCTACACCTTC.

The J gene is TRBJ2-7, the V gene TRBV27; 9 bases align to TRBD1. The CDR3 totals 15 residues. Germline V gives CDR1 MNHEY, CDR2 SMNVEV (reference sequence). Germline trimming cut 4 bases from V and 5 bases from J; bases unmatched to any gene: 9. CDR3: CASSWGTGPSHEQYF. The CDR3 bases are TGTGCCAGCAGTTGGGGGACAGGGCCCTCGCACGAGCAGTACTTC.

The chain recombines TRBV5-4 with TRBJ2-7; tentative D call: TRBD1 (6 bases). The CDR3 spans 15 residues. Trimming shortened V by 3 bases and J by 2 bases, and 15 bases separated the two germline ends. Germline assignment: CDR1 SGHNT and CDR2 YYREEE (reference sequence). The CDR3 region is CASSWSGTQAYEQYF. CDR3 DNA: TGTGCCAGCAGCTGGTCCGGGACACAAGCCTACGAGCAGTACTTC.

V and J are TRBV29-1 and TRBJ1-5, with D possibly TRBD1 on 5 matching bases. The length of the CDR3 is 12 residues. The V gene's germline CDR1 is SQVTM and CDR2 ANQGSEA. Between the trimmed V and J ends, which lost 7 bases and 1 base, there was a span of 8 bases. This CDR3 reads CSAGDSNQPQHF. For the CDR3, the DNA is TGCAGCGCGGGGGACAGCAATCAGCCCCAGCATTTT. Full variable domain (outside the CDR3, taken from reference TRBV29-1 and TRBJ1-5): SAVISQKPSRDICQRGTSLTIQCQVDSQVTMMFWYRQQPGQSLTLIATANQGSEATYESGFVIDKFPISRPNLTFSTLTVSNMSPEDSSIYLCSAGDSNQPQHFGDGTRLSIL.

The chain uses TRBV2 and TRBJ1-3, with 7 bases identical to TRBD1. The DNA end is a closer match to TRBJ2-2, so the J assignment may be wrong. The CDR3 extends over 15 amino acids. CDR1 is SNHLY, CDR2 FYNNEI, per germline. The CDR3 DNA reads as TGTGCCAGCAGTGAATGGCAGGGGGTTGGCGGGGAGCTGTTTTTT. Protein sequence: CASSEWQGVGGELFF.

This clone was picked up a small number of times. This sequence joins TRBV7-9 and TRBJ2-7; 8 bases are shared with TRBD1. Per germline, CDR1 SEHNR and CDR2 FQNEAQ (reference sequence). The CDR3 contains 15 residues. With 5 bases clipped from V and 2 bases from J, the junction kept 8 bases outside the gene matches. The DNA for the CDR3 is TGTGCCAGCAGCCAATACCGGGACAGGCCCTACGAGCAGTACTTC. Translated, it gives CASSQYRDRPYEQYF.

The V and J genes are TRBV5-1 and TRBJ1-3; a weak D match, TRBD1 (6 bases). The germline V gene encodes CDR1 SGHRS and CDR2 YFSETQ. This CDR3 region has 15 residues. Between the trimmed V and J ends, which lost 4 bases and 1 base, there was a span of 12 bases. The CDR3 loop reads CASSVQGQSGNTIYF. The CDR3 DNA follows: TGCGCCAGCAGCGTACAGGGCCAGTCTGGAAACACCATATATTTT.

V is TRBV4-1 and J is TRBJ2-4; a weak D match, TRBD2 (6 bases). CDR3 length: 15 amino acids. Germline V gene sequence: CDR1 MGHRA, CDR2 YSYEKL. The V end was cut by 3 bases, the J end by 0 bases, with 9 bases between. The CDR3 DNA sequence: TGCGCCAGCAGCCAGGCGGGGTTAGCCAAAAACATTCAGTACTTC. This translates into CASSQAGLAKNIQYF.